The rows below give T cell receptor beta chains drawn from one sample of a study of blood T cell repertoires in COVID-19. TCRdb's table, derived via immunoSEQ multiplex PCR, lists solely in-frame clones and lacks some. The data contain more than 95,000 clones, around 85% of them singletons. Sample: peripheral blood. The receptor source for this set is a man aged 25-45 years with COVID-19, enrolled during active disease. CDR3s include the opening cysteine and the closing phenylalanine or tryptophan. D genes are given only for firm matches. Clone size is given for some rows only: seen once, a few or many times, or a class if the clone is expanded.

J gene | clone size | V gene | D gene | CDR3 protein | CDR3 DNA
TRBJ2-3 | - | TRBV9 | TRBD1 | CASSVGGGAHTDTQYF | TGTGCCAGCAGCGTAGGAGGGGGCGCCCACACAGATACGCAGTATTTT
TRBJ2-7 | - | TRBV4-1 | - | CASSQEYVQGPYEQYF | TGCGCCAGCAGCCAAGAGTATGTTCAGGGTCCCTACGAGCAGTACTTC
TRBJ2-2 | - | TRBV3-1/TRBV3-2 | TRBD2 | CASSQEGLAGGGTGELFF | TGTGCCAGCAGCCAAGAAGGACTAGCGGGGGGAGGAACCGGGGAGCTGTTTTTT
TRBJ2-5 | - | TRBV6-5 | TRBD1 | CASSTETGGQETQYF | TGTGCCAGCAGTACGGAGACAGGGGGGCAAGAGACCCAGTACTTC
TRBJ2-4 | - | TRBV18 | - | CASSRDVNIQYF | TGTGCCAGCTCACGAGATGTAAACATTCAGTACTTC
TRBJ2-1 | - | TRBV21-1 | - | CASSRSGGPYNEQFF | TGTGCCAGCAGCCGCAGCGGGGGGCCTTACAATGAGCAGTTCTTC
TRBJ1-1 | - | TRBV6-5 | TRBD1 | CASSYGSGWGQSEAFF | TGTGCCAGCAGTTACGGTTCTGGTTGGGGACAGAGTGAAGCTTTCTTT
TRBJ1-1 | - | TRBV2 | TRBD1 | CASRGTGALWGQAFF | TGTGCCAGCAGGGGGACAGGGGCACTGTGGGGGCAAGCTTTCTTT
TRBJ2-3 | - | TRBV24-1 | - | CATSDLTGDTQYF | TGTGCCACCAGTGATCTAACCGGAGATACGCAGTATTTT
TRBJ1-1 | - | TRBV7-2 | - | CASSLVLLSMNTEAFF | TGTGCCAGCAGCTTAGTTCTATTAAGTATGAACACTGAAGCTTTCTTT
TRBJ1-2 | - | TRBV4-3 | - | CASSQDRGADYGYTF | TGCGCCAGCAGCCAAGATCGCGGGGCGGACTATGGCTACACCTTC
TRBJ2-1 | - | TRBV10-2 | - | CASMSASSYNEQFF | TGCGCCAGCATGAGCGCAAGCTCCTACAATGAGCAGTTCTTC
TRBJ1-2 | - | TRBV4-1 | TRBD1 | CASSQGPPTGGQSGYTF | TGCGCCAGCAGCCAAGGGCCCCCGACAGGGGGTCAATCAGGCTACACCTTC
TRBJ2-3 | - | TRBV3-1/TRBV3-2 | - | CASSLRTGADTQYF | TGTGCCAGCAGCCTTCGGACTGGGGCAGATACGCAGTATTTT
TRBJ2-7 | - | TRBV5-6 | TRBD1 | CASSFGTGGEQYF | TGTGCCAGCAGCTTCGGGACAGGGGGCGAGCAGTACTTC
TRBJ1-2 | - | TRBV27 | TRBD1 | CASSPDRGFYGYTF | TGTGCCAGCAGCCCTGACAGGGGATTCTATGGCTACACCTTC
TRBJ2-1 | - | TRBV15 | TRBD2 | CATSRDRSGSPHEQFF | TGTGCCACCAGCAGAGATAGAAGCGGGAGCCCCCATGAGCAGTTCTTC
TRBJ2-1 | - | TRBV27 | TRBD2 | CASGAGVSYNEQFF | TGTGCCAGCGGAGCGGGGGTATCCTACAATGAGCAGTTCTTC
TRBJ2-7 | few | TRBV28 | TRBD1 | CASSSRQGAGEQYF | TGTGCCAGCAGTTCCAGACAGGGGGCTGGCGAGCAGTACTTC